This TCR beta chain was identified in a study of T cell responses to AZD1222 COVID-19 vaccine (TCRdb year 2021). With regard to the full study: A total of just over 230 trial participants underwent TCR sequencing, of whom about 200 had received two doses of AZD1222 and roughly 26 had received two doses of the MenACWY control vaccine. Trial participants were enrolled by age into subgroups of 18-55, 56-69 and 70-plus years, and about 150, 27 and 61 TCR-sequenced participants, respectively, were included in these subgroups. Study-wide conclusions, independent of this receptor: Conclusions about previously exposed vaccinees are limited because only 5 or 6 AZD1222 recipients were SARS-CoV-2 seropositive at baseline. The 56-69-year group was small, and its depth increase did not reach significance, likely because of low power. Most participants were white British and females outnumbered males, and the authors suggested that clonal diversity may have been underestimated. The vaccine-associated CD4 TCRs covered the entire spike protein, and the dominant responses fell in regions 160-218 and 743-854. After two AZD1222 doses, both the breadth and the depth of spike-specific TCRs were significantly higher than at day 0 and than in MenACWY recipients. Reportedly, almost half of the unique spike-specific TCRs recognized epitopes lying outside the regions that are mutated in the B.1.351 and B.1.1.7 variants. Because no day 14 peak-response samples were available, the repertoires could be characterized only after the peak T cell response.

The time point label here, explained by the study, means: about 28 days (+/-7) after the second vaccine dose. Because spike-specific TCR depth and breadth did not differ between the two schedules, AZD1222 recipients who got a second dose at roughly 4 weeks were pooled with those who got a second dose at roughly 12 weeks. Vaccinee samples were obtained from the UK trials COV001 and COV002, which included a single-blind randomized controlled phase 2/3 trial of AZD1222 (ChAdOx1 nCoV-19) in healthy adults. Trial participant PBMC samples were collected at day 0 and day 28 after the second dose for TCRbeta chain sequencing. The CDR3 regions of human TCRbeta chains were analyzed by immunosequencing. Turning to the authors' computational methods: Repertoire TCRs were matched against a reference library of SARS-CoV-2-specific TCRs generated with the MIRA antigen-specificity platform. Breadth was defined as the fraction of unique TCRs that were SARS-CoV-2-associated. Depth was defined as the fraction of total T cells that were SARS-CoV-2-associated. Using the MIRA data, each spike-specific TCR was assigned both to the spike region to which the TCR was reactive and to a CD4 or CD8 class. Log10-transformed breadth and depth values were compared by one-way ANOVA with Sidak's multiple comparisons tests. The source is immuneACCESS, and TCRdb retained only in-frame sequences with V and J called. Part of the clones is not carried over; for the studies checked, unresolved V genes explain less than half of this, and the remainder is unexplained. Clonal size and the V and J genes are those of that table, whereas D and trimming came from the DNA. A total of tens of thousands of clones appear in this sample, around 90% of them only once. About 15% of the sample lies in the top ten.

Reading the germline V gene gives CDR1 SGHTA and CDR2 FQGNSA. The junction carries 15 bases between V and J, which are trimmed by 6 bases and 6 bases respectively. The CDR3, from cysteine to phenylalanine, totals 13 residues. Left in the record is the CDR3 DNA by itself, 39 bases read in frame from the first base. A single count supports this clone. Its antigen remains unidentified. No base-level quality is on record; no much larger clone is a single base apart. The receptor's source is an adult who received the AZD1222 COVID-19 vaccine. This chain is built from TRBV7-2 and TRBJ2-7; the D gene is possibly TRBD2, with 6 bases matching. Sequencing was performed on peripheral blood, taken 28 days after the second AZD1222 dose. The DNA sequence reads TGTGCCAGCAGAGCTACTAGCTACCTCGAGCAGTACTTC. It translates as CASRATSYLEQYF.